Reported below is one T cell receptor beta chain. The Seattle patients, enrolled during active infection, were followed longitudinally. V dropped 6 bases and J dropped 2; count of bases not matched to a gene: 4. The CDR3 totals 14 residues. Germline V CDR1 and CDR2: MGHRA, YSYEKL. The data originate from a study of blood T cell repertoires in COVID-19. As for the study in general: COVID-19 samples collected from the United States, Italy and Spain covered acute and convalescent phases. Sample material is recorded as cDNA or gDNA derived from T cells, B-cell-depleted T cells, or PBMCs.

Original handling: Amplification from reference gene primers served as the basis for estimated nucleated cell counts. Some clones are missing from TCRdb's copy, which holds only in-frame ones; the method was immunoSEQ multiplex PCR. That table supplies the V and J calls and clone size; D and trimming were determined from the DNA. There are 150,000 to 180,000 clones in the sample; roughly 84% occur only once, and 7.5% to 8.5% lies in the top ten. The sequenced sample consisted of peripheral blood. This chain connects TRBV4-1 to TRBJ2-7, with 10 bases fitting TRBD1. The receptor comes from an older woman with COVID-19, enrolled during active disease. The CDR3 region is CASSLTGGTYEQYF. The CDR3 DNA reads as TGCGCCAGCAGTCTGACAGGGGGCACCTACGAGCAGTACTTC.